These T cell receptor beta chains were read from a single sample in a study of blood T cell repertoires in COVID-19. Data came from immunoSEQ multiplex PCR; TCRdb stores just in-frame clones and leaves some out. The sample gives under 200,000 clones, 75% to 85% of which show up once; 6% is in the top ten. Sequencing was performed on peripheral blood. The receptors shown here come from a woman in her thirties or forties with COVID-19, enrolled during active disease. CDR3s include the opening cysteine and the closing phenylalanine or tryptophan. Fields, in order: D gene, J gene, V gene, clone size, CDR3 protein, CDR3 DNA. A D gene is named only where the DNA matches it firmly. A row's size may be missing; if present it is once, few, many or a size class.

-,TRBJ1-1,TRBV29-1,-,CSVAQGLNTEAFF,TGCAGCGTTGCACAGGGACTGAACACTGAAGCTTTCTTT
-,TRBJ2-3,TRBV12-3/TRBV12-4,-,CASRAQTHGTQYF,TGTGCCAGCAGGGCGCAGACTCACGGTACGCAGTATTTT
-,TRBJ2-1,TRBV7-6,-,CASSLSAGYNEQFF,TGTGCCAGCAGCTTATCTGCAGGATACAATGAGCAGTTCTTC
TRBD1,TRBJ1-4,TRBV9,few,CASSVAPTGTEDEKLFF,TGTGCCAGCAGCGTAGCCCCGACCGGGACAGAAGATGAAAAACTGTTTTTT
TRBD1,TRBJ2-7,TRBV18,-,CASSPRDRASYEQYF,TGTGCCAGCTCACCACGGGACAGGGCCTCCTACGAGCAGTACTTC
-,TRBJ1-4,TRBV30,-,CAWSNTGYNEKLFF,TGTGCCTGGAGTAATACGGGGTATAATGAAAAACTGTTTTTT
-,TRBJ1-2,TRBV7-6,-,CASSSVPGDGNYGYTF,TGTGCCAGCAGCTCCGTTCCGGGGGACGGAAACTATGGCTACACCTTC
TRBD1,TRBJ1-5,TRBV5-1,-,CASSATGGNQPQHF,TGCGCCAGCAGCGCCACAGGGGGGAATCAGCCCCAGCATTTT
-,TRBJ1-6,TRBV27,-,CASRYANNSPLHF,TGTGCCAGCAGATATGCTAATAATTCACCCCTCCACTTT
-,TRBJ2-3,TRBV5-4,-,CASGSGPSTDTQYF,TGTGCCAGCGGGAGTGGTCCTAGCACAGATACGCAGTATTTT
-,TRBJ2-5,TRBV3-1/TRBV3-2,-,CASSQVRETQYF,TGTGCCAGCAGCCAAGTGAGAGAGACCCAGTACTTC
TRBD1,TRBJ1-3,TRBV7-2,-,CASSFQTGAGNTIYF,TGTGCCAGCAGCTTCCAAACAGGGGCTGGAAACACCATATATTTT
-,TRBJ2-7,TRBV15,few,CATSRDRGDSYEQYF,TGTGCCACCAGCAGAGATCGAGGTGACTCCTACGAGCAGTACTTC
-,TRBJ2-2,TRBV5-1,-,CASSEANTGELFF,TGCGCCAGCAGCGAGGCGAACACCGGGGAGCTGTTTTTT
-,TRBJ1-1,TRBV18,-,CASSLLIGLNTEAFF,TGTGCCAGCTCTCTCCTTATCGGGTTGAACACTGAAGCTTTCTTT
-,TRBJ1-2,TRBV6-5,-,CASSYGRGSAGYTF,TGTGCCAGCAGTTACGGACGGGGATCGGCAGGCTACACCTTC
-,TRBJ1-4,TRBV7-8,few,CASSPVGRKLFF,TGTGCCAGCAGCCCCGTGGGGAGGAAACTGTTTTTT
-,TRBJ2-1,TRBV9,-,CASSIRDWTYNEQFF,TGTGCCAGCAGCATCCGGGACTGGACTTACAATGAGCAGTTCTTC
-,TRBJ1-1,TRBV3-1/TRBV3-2,-,CASSQDDRSGTEAFF,TGTGCCAGCAGCCAGGACGACAGAAGTGGAACTGAAGCTTTCTTT
-,TRBJ1-6,TRBV9,-,CASSVAPNRWGDNNSPLHF,TGTGCCAGCAGCGTAGCCCCAAACAGGTGGGGGGATAATAATTCACCCCTCCACTTT
-,TRBJ2-3,TRBV4-2,-,CASSQAPSVLTDTQYF,TGTGCCAGCAGCCAAGCGCCTAGCGTCTTAACAGATACGCAGTATTTT
TRBD1,TRBJ1-2,TRBV7-6,-,CASSARQGDRHGYTF,TGTGCCAGCAGCGCGCGACAGGGGGATCGTCATGGCTACACCTTC
-,TRBJ2-7,TRBV2,few,CASSSQDRLDYEQYF,TGTGCCAGCAGTTCCCAGGACAGATTGGATTACGAGCAGTACTTC
TRBD1,TRBJ1-5,TRBV7-2,-,CASSPRPGQGDQPQHF,TGTGCCAGCAGCCCCCGTCCGGGACAGGGGGATCAGCCCCAGCATTTT
TRBD1,TRBJ1-2,TRBV7-2,-,CASSFSQGARGYTF,TGTGCCAGCAGCTTCTCCCAGGGGGCGCGAGGCTACACCTTC
-,TRBJ1-5,TRBV19,-,CASSPHLQPQHF,TGTGCCAGTAGTCCACACCTTCAGCCCCAGCATTTT
-,TRBJ1-1,TRBV2,-,CASSAFLGAEAFF,TGTGCCAGCAGTGCCTTCTTGGGCGCTGAAGCTTTCTTT
-,TRBJ1-5,TRBV7-2,-,CASSLGEGHYSNQPQHF,TGTGCCAGCAGCTTAGGAGAGGGACATTATAGCAATCAGCCCCAGCATTTT
TRBD1,TRBJ2-7,TRBV2,-,CASSVQGVEQYF,TGTGCCAGCAGTGTTCAGGGGGTCGAGCAGTACTTC
-,TRBJ1-1,TRBV5-4,-,CASSLQGIGTEAFF,TGTGCCAGCAGCTTGCAGGGGATTGGCACTGAAGCTTTCTTT
TRBD1,TRBJ2-7,TRBV19,-,CASSVQGAQGEQYF,TGTGCCAGTAGTGTACAGGGGGCACAAGGCGAGCAGTACTTC
-,TRBJ2-7,TRBV11-2,-,CASSLSGWEQYF,TGTGCCAGCAGCTTATCGGGTTGGGAGCAGTACTTC
TRBD2,TRBJ2-1,TRBV3-1/TRBV3-2,-,CASSQDRGGFLAGVDNEQFF,TGTGCCAGCAGCCAAGATCGCGGGGGATTCTTAGCGGGAGTGGACAATGAGCAGTTCTTC
-,TRBJ1-4,TRBV5-1,few,CASSVDSLNEKLFF,TGCGCCAGCAGCGTCGACAGCCTTAATGAAAAACTGTTTTTT
TRBD2,TRBJ2-1,TRBV5-1,many,CASSSRPSGRKDEQFF,TGCGCCAGCAGCTCACGACCTAGCGGGAGAAAGGATGAGCAGTTCTTC
TRBD2,TRBJ2-5,TRBV28,once,CASSYWGGETQYF,TGTGCCAGCAGTTATTGGGGGGGAGAGACCCAGTACTTC
-,TRBJ1-6,TRBV19,few,CASSDGSSPLHF,TGTGCCAGTAGTGACGGGAGCTCACCCCTCCACTTT
-,TRBJ1-2,TRBV30,-,CAWSPAGTTGYTF,TGTGCCTGGAGTCCCGCCGGGACAACGGGCTACACCTTC
TRBD2,TRBJ2-3,TRBV9,-,CASSVASGSGTDTQYF,TGTGCCAGCAGCGTAGCTAGCGGGAGTGGCACAGATACGCAGTATTTT
-,TRBJ2-7,TRBV5-6,-,CASSYTAGEQYF,TGTGCCAGCAGCTATACCGCGGGCGAGCAGTACTTC
TRBD1,TRBJ1-5,TRBV19,few,CASRPDRGNQPQHF,TGTGCCAGTAGACCGGACAGGGGCAATCAGCCCCAGCATTTT